This T cell receptor beta chain emerged from a study of T-cell memory formation after mild COVID-19. Overall study findings and caveats: Whether second-wave clones peaking at day 37 were SARS-CoV-2 specific went unconfirmed.

TCRdb used MiXCR to reprocess the 5' RACE reads, holding one entry per CDR3 protein. The sample carries 200,000 to 250,000 distinct CDR3 sequences, 7.5% to 10% recorded once. Deletions cut 0 bases from V and 6 bases from J, with 11 bases between. The CDR3 has 14 amino acids. The germline V gene has CDR1 SGHAT and CDR2 FQNNGV. This clonotype was recorded at least ten times. The antigen is undetermined. The V gene is TRBV11-2, the J gene TRBJ2-5; D unresolved. Sequenced material: PBMCs or a T cell subset sorted from them (not recorded which). This clonotype was sampled from a man younger than 35 who had mild COVID-19 (a few samples of this study predate the infection). Cell type and time point are not known. This CDR3 is CASSLDGPSQTQYF. Here the CDR3 DNA reads TGTGCCAGCAGCTTAGACGGACCCTCTCAGACCCAGTACTTC.